A selection of T cell receptor beta chains follows, all from one sample in a study of cytomegalovirus exposure and HLA in healthy donors. This table comes from immunoSEQ multiplex PCR, and its TCRdb copy is limited to in-frame clones, with some not included. The sample consists of over 95,000 clones, 65% to 80% of them appearing once. Specimen: PBMCs. The source of these receptors is a man aged 40-49 years in good health and CMV-seropositive. Each CDR3 is given with its conserved first and last residue. Fields, in order: D gene, J gene, V gene, clone size, CDR3 protein, CDR3 DNA. The D gene is left open where the match is weak. Not every row has a clone size; where given, it reads once, few, many or a size class.

.,TRBJ1-1,TRBV7-3,.,CASSLTLEDEAFF,TGTGCCAGCAGCTTAACGCTCGAGGATGAAGCTTTCTTT
TRBD1,TRBJ2-1,TRBV5-5,.,CASSAGGSYNEQFF,TGTGCCAGCAGCGCAGGGGGCTCCTACAATGAGCAGTTCTTC
.,TRBJ1-2,TRBV10-3,.,CAIREGQENGYTF,TGTGCCATCAGGGAGGGACAAGAGAATGGCTACACCTTC
.,TRBJ1-3,TRBV27,.,CASSLSGVGNTIYF,TGTGCCAGCAGTTTATCAGGGGTGGGAAACACCATATATTTT
TRBD2,TRBJ2-5,TRBV4-1,.,CASSQDRVLAGGPAPFGSQYF,TGCGCCAGCAGCCAAGATAGGGTGCTAGCGGGGGGGCCGGCCCCCTTCGGTTCCCAGTACTTC
.,TRBJ1-1,TRBV5-8,.,CASSLLAWGDTEAFF,TGTGCCAGCAGCTTGTTGGCTTGGGGGGACACTGAAGCTTTCTTT
TRBD1,TRBJ1-2,TRBV5-1,.,CASSLAGTGAGYGYTF,TGCGCCAGCAGCTTGGCCGGAACAGGGGCCGGCTATGGCTACACCTTC
.,TRBJ1-1,TRBV29-1,.,CSVEGGAISEAFF,TGCAGCGTTGAAGGGGGCGCTATATCTGAAGCTTTCTTT
TRBD1,TRBJ1-1,TRBV19,.,CASSLTGLNTEAFF,TGTGCCAGTAGTTTGACAGGGTTGAACACTGAAGCTTTCTTC
.,TRBJ1-1,TRBV11-3,.,CASSSSSGEKTAFF,TGTGCCAGCAGCTCTTCGAGCGGAGAAAAGACGGCTTTCTTT
TRBD1,TRBJ1-2,TRBV19,.,CASSPTGTGGNYGYTF,TGTGCCAGTAGTCCCACCGGGACAGGGGGTAACTATGGCTACACCTTC
.,TRBJ1-6,TRBV10-3,.,CAISEGRGGSPLHF,TGTGCCATCAGTGAGGGCAGGGGTGGTTCACCCCTCCACTTT
.,TRBJ1-5,TRBV6-1,.,CASDPGRGGNQPQHF,TGTGCCAGTGACCCCGGGAGGGGTGGCAATCAGCCCCAGCATTTT
.,TRBJ1-4,TRBV4-3,few,CASSQDRAQRGEKLFF,TGCGCCAGCAGCCAAGATCGCGCCCAACGGGGTGAAAAACTGTTTTTT
TRBD2,TRBJ2-5,TRBV30,.,CAWSEGGGAMTQYF,TGTGCCTGGAGTGAAGGCGGGGGGGCAATGACCCAGTACTTC
.,TRBJ1-2,TRBV15,.,CATSRGAHSNYGYTF,TGTGCCACCAGCAGAGGGGCGCATTCGAACTATGGCTACACCTTC
.,TRBJ2-7,TRBV28,.,CASSFSLYEQYF,TGTGCCAGCAGTTTTAGTCTATACGAGCAGTACTTC
.,TRBJ1-1,TRBV6-5,.,CASSYDRSTEAFF,TGTGCCAGCAGTTACGACAGAAGTACTGAAGCTTTCTTT
TRBD1,TRBJ1-2,TRBV9,.,CASSAQTGRDGYTF,TGTGCCAGCAGCGCCCAGACAGGGAGAGATGGCTACACCTTC
.,TRBJ1-6,TRBV18,few,CASSPGLGVTEGNSPLHF,TGTGCCAGCTCACCCGGCCTCGGGGTCACAGAGGGCAATTCACCCCTCCACTTT
TRBD1,TRBJ2-7,TRBV13,.,CASSLVSVPGQGSYEQYF,TGTGCCAGCAGCCTCGTAAGTGTCCCGGGACAGGGGTCCTACGAGCAGTACTTC
TRBD2,TRBJ2-7,TRBV10-3,.,CATRTSPLKTPYEQYF,TGTGCCACCCGGACTAGCCCCCTTAAAACCCCCTACGAGCAGTACTTC
.,TRBJ1-3,TRBV7-9,.,CSSSSGNTIYF,TGTTCCAGCAGCTCGGGAAACACCATATATTTT
TRBD1,TRBJ1-2,TRBV7-9,.,CASSRMGQVEGYTF,TGTGCCAGCAGCCGCATGGGACAGGTAGAAGGCTACACCTTC
.,TRBJ2-2,TRBV4-1,few,CASSPLLDWRRNTGELFF,TGCGCCAGCAGCCCACTTTTGGACTGGAGACGAAACACCGGGGAGCTGTTTTTT
TRBD1,TRBJ2-7,TRBV19,.,CASSPPGQGFYEQYF,TGTGCCAGTAGTCCCCCGGGACAGGGGTTCTACGAGCAGTACTTC
TRBD1,TRBJ2-7,TRBV5-1,.,CASSLQGAPSHEQYF,TGCGCCAGCAGCTTACAGGGGGCCCCCTCCCACGAGCAGTACTTC
.,TRBJ1-3,TRBV13,once,CASSLLAGPSGNTIYF,TGTGCCAGCAGCCTCCTGGCAGGCCCCTCTGGAAACACCATATATTTT
TRBD1,TRBJ2-5,TRBV28,.,CASSQLGGTGGETQYF,TGTGCCAGCAGTCAACTGGGCGGGACAGGGGGAGAGACCCAGTACTTC
.,TRBJ2-5,TRBV18,.,CASSPNQGQETQYF,TGTGCCAGCTCACCAAACCAGGGCCAAGAGACCCAGTACTTC